These 30 T cell receptor beta chains originate from one sample sequenced in a study of control samples from healthy donors and cancer patients. The repertoire was sequenced with immunoSEQ multiplex PCR; TCRdb's copy has only in-frame clones and lacks some. The sample consists of tens of thousands of clones, 89% of them appearing once. The sequenced material came from blood. These receptors all stem from a man aged 45-65 years in good health.

The chain is built from TRBV6-4 and TRBJ2-3, with TRBD2 matching over 13 bases. This CDR3 comprises 16 residues. Germline trimming cut 3 bases from V and 4 bases from J; bases unmatched to any gene: 4. Germline V gene lookup returns CDR1 MRHNA and CDR2 SNTAGT. Written as DNA, the CDR3 is TGTGCCAGCAGTGAACTAGCGGGGGGGTCGGCAGATACGCAGTATTTT. Encoded protein: CASSELAGGSADTQYF.

This chain uses TRBV10-3 with TRBJ1-1, with D possibly matching TRBD1 (5 bases). Trimming stripped 4 bases from V and 1 base from J, with 7 bases between. The CDR3 consists of 13 residues. CDR1 is ENHRY and CDR2 is SYGVKD in the germline V gene. CDR3: CAISGQPNTEAFF. DNA of the CDR3: TGTGCCATCAGTGGACAGCCGAACACTGAAGCTTTCTTT.

The chain links TRBV29-1 to TRBJ2-4, with TRBD1 as a possible D gene (5 bases). Germline V CDR1 and CDR2: SQVTM, ANQGSEA. Trimming took off 4 bases at V and 6 bases at J, with 13 bases between the two ends. The CDR3 runs to 13 residues. The DNA of the CDR3 is TGCAGCGTTGCTGACAGTGAAATAAACATTCAGTACTTC. Translating it yields CSVADSEINIQYF.

The chain links TRBV4-2 to TRBJ1-5; the match to TRBD1 covers 10 bases. Trimming removed 4 bases from V and 3 bases from J; junction bases left unmatched: 9. CDR1 and CDR2 (germline): LGHNA, YNFKEQ. This CDR3 contains 17 residues. The DNA for the CDR3 is TGTGCCAGCAGCCCAACCGGGACAGGGGAAAACAATCAGCCCCAGCATTTT. Its protein is CASSPTGTGENNQPQHF.

The chain is built from TRBV24-1 and TRBJ1-2; D unclear. Trimming shortened V by 3 bases and J by 0 bases, and 13 bases separated the two germline ends. This CDR3 comprises 16 residues. Germline-derived CDR1 and CDR2 are KGHDR and SFDVKD. CDR3 nucleotide sequence: TGTGCCACCAGTGATCCCCATGGCGGAACTAACTATGGCTACACCTTC. Translation: CATSDPHGGTNYGYTF.

The genes are TRBV7-9 and TRBJ1-5; D ambiguous. The V end was cut by 5 bases, the J end by 6 bases, with 11 bases between. Germline-derived CDR1 and CDR2 are SEHNR and FQNEAQ (reference sequence). The CDR3 runs 13 residues. The CDR3 DNA sequence: TGTGCCAGCAGCAACTACTCAAGTCAGCCCCAGCATTTT. Protein sequence: CASSNYSSQPQHF.

The J gene is TRBJ2-4, the V gene TRBV5-6; either TRBD1 or TRBD2 may supply D (6 bases each). The V gene lost 1 base and the J gene lost 1 base, with 9 bases spanning the gap. This CDR3 spans 15 amino acids. Germline lookup yields CDR1 SGHDT and CDR2 YYEEEE. CDR3: CASSLWGAAKNIQYF. As DNA, the CDR3 is TGTGCCAGCAGCTTGTGGGGGGCGGCCAAAAACATTCAGTACTTC.

Notes on this clone: Germline is not matched at one junction end, which may reflect a read error. The chain employs TRBV24-1 and TRBJ2-5, with 7 positions matching TRBD2. Germline CDR1 reads KGHDR; CDR2 reads SFDVKD. The CDR3 runs to 17 residues. The CDR3 loop reads CATSDWVRGRHQETQYF. The CDR3, as DNA: TGTGCCACCAGCGATTGGGTGCGGGGGAGACACCAAGAGACCCAGTACTTC.

The V call is TRBV29-1, the J call TRBJ2-5; TRBD1 matches at 8 bases. The length of the CDR3 is 12 residues. The germline CDR1 and CDR2 sequences are SQVTM and ANQGSEA. After removal of 7 bases from V and 4 bases from J, the junction contained 5 bases not matched to a gene. In nucleotides, the CDR3 is TGCAGCGGGACAGGGCATGGAGAGACCCAGTACTTC. Its translation: CSGTGHGETQYF.

The genes are TRBV4-1 and TRBJ1-1; D is unclear. The CDR3 covers 13 residues. V was clipped by 9 bases and J by 3 bases, with 14 bases between them. Germline assignment: CDR1 MGHRA and CDR2 YSYEKL. CDR3 coding DNA: TGCGCCAGTAGGTCTGACTCTTACACTGAAGCTTTCTTT. Its protein product is CASRSDSYTEAFF.

This chain connects TRBV19 to TRBJ2-1, with 8 bases aligning to TRBD2. J was trimmed by 3 bases and V by 6 bases; bases with no gene match: 31. CDR1 is LNHDA and CDR2 is SQIVND in the germline V gene (reference sequence). The CDR3 contains 23 residues. CDR3 sequence (DNA): TGTGCCAGTAGCCGACAAAGCCCAAGCACTAAACTTATAGCGGGGCATTACTACAATGAGCAGTTCTTC. Amino acids: CASSRQSPSTKLIAGHYYNEQFF.

The V gene is TRBV19, the J gene TRBJ1-3; no clear D gene. Deletions cut 5 bases from V and 0 bases from J, with 5 bases between. Germline CDR1 and CDR2: LNHDA and SQIVND (reference sequence). There are 13 residues in the CDR3. The CDR3 loop reads CASSVRSGNTIYF. CDR3 sequence (DNA): TGTGCCAGTAGTGTCCGCTCTGGAAACACCATATATTTT.

The J gene is TRBJ2-6, the V gene TRBV7-9; D is undetermined. The germline gives CDR1 SEHNR, CDR2 FQNEAQ (reference sequence). The CDR3 contains 15 residues. Trimming cost V 0 bases and J 0 bases, with 3 bases left between them. CDR3 in DNA: TGTGCCAGCAGCTTAGCGGACTCTGGGGCCAACGTCCTGACTTTC. This codes for CASSLADSGANVLTF.

The J gene is TRBJ1-4, the V gene TRBV25-1, with TRBD1 matching over 9 bases. With V trimmed by 6 bases and J by 7 bases, 12 bases remained unmatched. The germline V gene has CDR1 MGHDK and CDR2 SYGVNS. The CDR3 extends over 16 amino acids. CDR3 sequence: CASRGQGLTRSEKLFF. As DNA, the CDR3 is TGTGCCAGCAGGGGACAGGGCCTTACACGAAGTGAAAAACTGTTTTTT. Together with reference TRBV25-1 and TRBJ1-4, the CDR3 gives the full variable domain: EADIYQTPRYLVIGTGKKITLECSQTMGHDKMYWYQQDPGMELHLIHYSYGVNSTEKGDLSSESTVSRIRTEHFPLTLESARPSHTSQYLCASRGQGLTRSEKLFFGSGTQLSVL.

The V and J genes are TRBV10-3 and TRBJ2-2; perhaps TRBD2 as D (5 bases). V gave up 2 bases and J gave up 4 bases, with 8 bases separating them. This CDR3 is 14 amino acids long. The germline V gene has CDR1 ENHRY and CDR2 SYGVKD. This chain's CDR3 is CAISEAGPTGELFF. The CDR3 coding sequence is TGTGCCATCAGTGAGGCGGGCCCCACCGGGGAGCTGTTTTTT.

This rearrangement joins TRBV29-1 to TRBJ2-2; possible D gene TRBD1, 5 bases. The germline gives CDR1 SQVTM, CDR2 ANQGSEA. The CDR3 totals 14 residues. Trimming took 7 bases from V and 4 from J, leaving 16 bases between them. The CDR3: CSATTAVPTGELFF. The DNA for the CDR3 is TGCAGCGCTACGACAGCTGTCCCCACCGGGGAGCTGTTTTTT.

Only a few counts were recorded for this clone. This rearrangement joins TRBV2 to TRBJ2-7; 7 nucleotides agree with TRBD2. From germline, CDR1 is SNHLY and CDR2 FYNNEI. The CDR3 sequence is 12 residues long. V gave up 6 bases and J gave up 4 bases; unmatched junction bases: 3. The CDR3 region is CASRRGGYEQYF. The CDR3 region has the DNA TGTGCCAGCAGGAGGGGAGGGTACGAGCAGTACTTC.

This clone was seen more than once but under ten times. The rearrangement links TRBV10-3 to TRBJ2-7; the D gene could be TRBD1 or TRBD2 (5 bases each). Between the trimmed V and J ends, which lost 6 bases and 2 bases, there was a span of 17 bases. The CDR3 runs to 15 residues. Germline CDR1 is ENHRY and CDR2 is SYGVKD. The CDR3 is CAISVGTELPYEQYF. DNA for the CDR3: TGTGCCATCAGCGTCGGGACGGAACTTCCCTACGAGCAGTACTTC.

This chain joins TRBV6-5 and TRBJ1-2, with TRBD1 matching over 9 bases. Per germline, CDR1 MNHEY and CDR2 SVGAGI. The length of the CDR3 is 14 residues. V dropped 2 bases and J dropped 5; count of bases not matched to a gene: 3. DNA for the CDR3: TGTGCCAGCAGTTACGGACAGGGGATTTATGGCTACACCTTC. Amino acids: CASSYGQGIYGYTF.

The chain has TRBV10-3 and TRBJ2-3; TRBD2 agrees at 13 bases. CDR1 ENHRY and CDR2 SYGVKD come from the germline V gene. J gave up 3 bases and V 4 bases, and 4 bases lay outside the gene matches. CDR3 length equals 16 residues. CDR3 amino acids: CAISGGLAGPTDTQYF. CDR3 DNA: TGTGCCATCAGTGGGGGACTAGCGGGGCCGACAGATACGCAGTATTTT.

A single count supports this clone. J is TRBJ2-5 and V is TRBV4-1; 7 nucleotides line up with TRBD1. The CDR3 spans 16 residues. V trimming: 0 bases; J trimming: 7 bases; junction bases outside the gene matches: 11. In germline, CDR1 is MGHRA, CDR2 YSYEKL. The CDR3 nucleotides read TGCGCCAGCAGCCAAGAGGCGAAGACAGGGTGGGGGACCCAGTACTTC. It yields the protein CASSQEAKTGWGTQYF.

The chain joins TRBV2 to TRBJ2-5, with D maybe TRBD2 (6 bases). The CDR3 extends over 15 amino acids. Germline loops: CDR1 SNHLY, CDR2 FYNNEI. Deletions cut 1 base from V and 5 bases from J, with 14 bases between. The CDR3 DNA reads as TGTGCCAGCAGTGAAGAAGGGGCGACTAGGGAGACCCAGTACTTC. Encoded protein: CASSEEGATRETQYF.

The sample holds a few counts of this clone. The chain recombines TRBV3-1 (or the pseudogene TRBV3-2) with TRBJ1-4; 7 positions agree with TRBD1. V dropped 4 bases and J dropped 6; count of bases not matched to a gene: 8. Looked up from germline, CDR1 is LGHDT and CDR2 is YNNKEL (reference sequence). This CDR3 contains 15 residues. CDR3 sequence: CASSPSGQVYEKLFF. CDR3 DNA sequence: TGTGCCAGCAGCCCCAGCGGACAGGTATATGAAAAACTGTTTTTT.

This clone appeared a single time. The rearrangement joins TRBV7-9 to TRBJ2-7, with TRBD1 identical over 9 bases. The CDR3 runs to 15 residues. CDR1 is SEHNR, CDR2 FQNEAQ, per germline (reference sequence). V shed 6 bases and J 7 bases; nucleotides not matched to a gene: 13. CDR3 coding DNA: TGTGCCAGCAGACCGGGTACCGGACAGGGGAGGGAGCAGTACTTC. Its translation: CASRPGTGQGREQYF.

This chain uses TRBV11-3 with TRBJ2-1; D possibly uses TRBD1 or TRBD2 (5 bases each). In germline, CDR1 is SGHNT, CDR2 YENEEA. The CDR3 length is 13 residues. With 5 bases removed from V and 6 bases from J, the gap between germline ends came to 11 bases. The chain's CDR3 is CASSGSGLNEQFF. The CDR3 DNA follows: TGTGCCAGCAGCGGGTCGGGGCTCAATGAGCAGTTCTTC.

The sample holds one count of this clone. In DNA form, the CDR3 reads TGTGCCAGCAGGTTGGCTCCTTACCCTGGAAACACCATATATTTT. Translation: CASRLAPYPGNTIYF. The genes are TRBV6-5 and TRBJ1-3, with D uncertain. From germline, CDR1 is MNHEY and CDR2 SVGAGI. The CDR3 covers 15 residues. Trimming removed 6 bases from V and 2 bases from J, with 14 bases in between.

This clone was seen only a few times. The genes are TRBV7-2 and TRBJ1-6; D possibly corresponds to TRBD1 (5 bases). Germline CDR1 SGHTA, CDR2 FQGNSA. The V end lost 5 bases, the J end lost 4 bases, and 9 bases lay between the germline ends. There are 14 residues in the CDR3. The CDR3 DNA reads as TGTGCCAGCAGCCCGACAGCATATAATTCACCCCTCCACTTT. Its translation is CASSPTAYNSPLHF.

V usage is TRBV2 and J usage is TRBJ1-4; maybe TRBD1 (5 bases). Germline V gene sequence: CDR1 SNHLY, CDR2 FYNNEI. This CDR3 is 15 amino acids long. Trimming removed 1 base from V and 8 bases from J, with 14 bases in between. CDR3 loop: CASSEGAGRYEKLFF. The DNA for the CDR3 is TGTGCCAGCAGTGAAGGGGCAGGGAGGTACGAAAAACTGTTTTTT.

There are a few counts of this clone. The gene calls are TRBV7-8 and TRBJ2-1; 8 bases agree with TRBD1. V shed 4 bases, J shed 5 bases, and the junction held 4 bases outside the gene matches. Germline V CDR1 and CDR2: SGHVS, FQNEAQ. CDR3 length: 14 residues. DNA of the CDR3: TGTGCCAGCAGCTATCAGGGGGCCCACAATGAGCAGTTCTTC. Protein: CASSYQGAHNEQFF. The variable domain in full, with the rest retrieved from reference TRBV7-8 and TRBJ2-1, is GAGVSQSPRYKVAKRGQDVALRCDPISGHVSLFWYQQALGQGPEFLTYFQNEAQLDKSGLPSDRFFAERPEGSVSTLKIQRTQQEDSAVYLCASSYQGAHNEQFFGPGTRLTVL.

The chain has TRBV10-1 and TRBJ1-5, with a tentative D call TRBD1 (6 bases). Trimming took off 4 bases at V and 2 bases at J, with 15 bases between the two ends. Germline-derived CDR1 and CDR2 are WNHNN and SYGVQD (reference sequence). The CDR3 length is 16 residues. CDR3 DNA: TGCGCCAGCAGTGGATTCGTACAGGGCGGCAATCAGCCCCAGCATTTT. It yields the protein CASSGFVQGGNQPQHF.